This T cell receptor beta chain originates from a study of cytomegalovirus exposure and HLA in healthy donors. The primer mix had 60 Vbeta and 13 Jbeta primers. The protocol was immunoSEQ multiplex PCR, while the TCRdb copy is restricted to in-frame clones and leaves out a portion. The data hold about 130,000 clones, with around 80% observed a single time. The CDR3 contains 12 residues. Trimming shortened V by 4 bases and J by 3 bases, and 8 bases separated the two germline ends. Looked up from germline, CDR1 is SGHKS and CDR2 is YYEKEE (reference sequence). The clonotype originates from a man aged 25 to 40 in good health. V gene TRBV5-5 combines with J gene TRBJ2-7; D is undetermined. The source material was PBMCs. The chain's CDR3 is CASSLLLYEQYF. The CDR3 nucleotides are TGTGCCAGCAGCCTTCTTCTCTACGAGCAGTACTTC.